Described below is a single T cell receptor beta chain sequence and its context. The target antigen is unknown. Stated time point: blood 2 weeks post-SBRT. Indicated treatment: 15 Gy SBRT to primary tumor, nephrectomy 4 weeks later. This renal cell carcinoma was of the clear cell type. This sample stems from a study of radiation and T cells in renal cell carcinoma. Study-level results: In blood, top tumor clones expanded by 2 weeks, shrinking by 4.

Clones were read by immunoSEQ multiplex PCR, and TCRdb kept only the in-frame ones, dropping some. The sample contains 150,000 to 180,000 clones, around 90% of which appear only once. Germline-derived CDR1 and CDR2 are PRHDT and FYEKMQ (reference sequence). The CDR3 totals 16 residues. V lost 2 bases to trimming and J lost 0 bases, with 14 bases between them. This rearrangement joins TRBV13 to TRBJ2-7; D unresolved. The sequence derives from a woman aged 50 to 60 with renal cell carcinoma. The sample here was blood, taken from a patient whose treatment included radiotherapy and nephrectomy. CDR3 protein: CASSLSSARSSYEQYF. The CDR3, as DNA: TGTGCCAGCAGCTTAAGTTCGGCGAGGAGCTCCTACGAGCAGTACTTC.